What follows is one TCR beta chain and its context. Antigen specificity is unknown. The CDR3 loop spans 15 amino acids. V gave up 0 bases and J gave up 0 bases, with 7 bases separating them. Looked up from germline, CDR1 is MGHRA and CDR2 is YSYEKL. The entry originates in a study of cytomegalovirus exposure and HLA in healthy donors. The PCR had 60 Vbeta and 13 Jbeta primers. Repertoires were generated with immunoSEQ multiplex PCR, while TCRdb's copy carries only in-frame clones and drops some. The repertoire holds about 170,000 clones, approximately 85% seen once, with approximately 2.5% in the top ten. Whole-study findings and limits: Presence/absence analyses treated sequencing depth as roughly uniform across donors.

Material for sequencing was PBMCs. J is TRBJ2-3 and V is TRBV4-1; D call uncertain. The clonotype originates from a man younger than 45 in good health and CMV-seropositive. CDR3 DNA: TGCGCCAGCAGCCAAGACAAGCTTAGCACAGATACGCAGTATTTT. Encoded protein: CASSQDKLSTDTQYF.